This T cell receptor (beta chain) was documented in a study of blood T cells in healthy people across ages. Turning to the study itself: In model experiments, template switching was able to capture about one barcoded beta molecule for every two T cells that were present.

Isolated PBMCs totaled at least 6 million in each sample. The extraction recovered at least 6 micrograms of total RNA per sample. V lost 2 bases, J lost 5 bases, and 15 bases lay in between. Looked up from germline, CDR1 is SEHNR and CDR2 is FQNEAQ (reference sequence). This CDR3 comprises 15 residues. Then a second PCR, running about 6 to 12 cycles, was carried out with a sample-barcoded 5' primer and a J-beta primer mix. From the 5' RACE reads, TCRdb called clonotypes with MiXCR, one entry per CDR3 protein. The sample has more than 1,000,000 distinct CDR3 sequences, approximately 26% seen once. A few counts support this clonotype. These data also featured in a second study, about T cells of mothers and their children. That study reports: Related mother-child pairs shared marginally more repertoire than unrelated pairs, though not significantly.

The chain has TRBV7-9 and TRBJ2-5, with D unresolved. The sample consisted of blood. The sequence was obtained from a girl aged 2-10 years in good health. CDR3 nucleotide sequence: TGTGCCAGCAGCTTATTAAAACCTTCTGGGGAGACCCAGTACTTC. Protein: CASSLLKPSGETQYF.